The TCR beta chain described here comes from a study of TIL therapy for anti-PD-1-resistant metastatic lung cancer. Study overall: Tumors had a median PD-L1 proportion score of around 6%.

Sequencing used immunoSEQ v3. Sequencing used immunoSEQ multiplex PCR; TCRdb keeps in-frame clones, though not all of them. The sample yields 95,000 or so clones, about three fifths seen once. This clone came up many times. Time point in this sample: pre-treatment sample, taken before nivolumab and TIL therapy. Pleural nodules or supraclavicular lymph nodes made up most of the excised metastases sampled. Sequenced here: tumor tissue, sampled at baseline. The clonotype originates from a person aged 25-80 years with non-small cell lung cancer.

The CDR3: CASSVEGVATEAFF. The CDR3 nucleotides are TGTGCCAGCAGCGTAGAGGGGGTGGCGACTGAAGCTTTCTTT. This sequence joins TRBV9 and TRBJ1-1; D is possibly TRBD1 (6 bases). The CDR3 is made up of 14 amino acids. V dropped 0 bases and J dropped 5 bases, with 11 bases sitting between them. Germline CDR1 reads SGDLS; CDR2 reads YYNGEE.